A single T cell receptor beta chain is shown here with its context. Its antigen is unknown. Unmatched junction bases numbered 8, after V lost 1 base and J lost 5 bases. The CDR3 spans 16 residues. Germline loops: CDR1 SGHTA, CDR2 FQGNSA. Using immunoSEQ multiplex PCR, the repertoire was profiled, and TCRdb retains in-frame clones only, with some absent. The table includes more than 95,000 clones, around nine tenths detected once. The record originates from a study of graft-versus-host responses after intestinal transplantation. Study observations and caveats: GvH clones appeared in recipient marrow, some first in ileum or blood.

This TCR came from a human donor who received an intestinal transplant. This specimen consisted of unstimulated CD4+ T cells sorted from spleen or lymph node cells, obtained before intestinal transplant. This chain uses TRBV7-2 with TRBJ2-5; 9 nucleotides align to TRBD2. The CDR3 protein is CASSLGRGGAGETQYF. CDR3 coding DNA: TGTGCCAGCAGCTTAGGTCGCGGGGGGGCTGGGGAGACCCAGTACTTC. Complete variable domain (other parts from reference TRBV7-2 and TRBJ2-5): GAGVSQSPSNKVTEKGKDVELRCDPISGHTALYWYRQSLGQGLEFLIYFQGNSAPDKSGLPSDRFSAERTGGSVSTLTIQRTQQEDSAVYLCASSLGRGGAGETQYFGPGTRLLVL.